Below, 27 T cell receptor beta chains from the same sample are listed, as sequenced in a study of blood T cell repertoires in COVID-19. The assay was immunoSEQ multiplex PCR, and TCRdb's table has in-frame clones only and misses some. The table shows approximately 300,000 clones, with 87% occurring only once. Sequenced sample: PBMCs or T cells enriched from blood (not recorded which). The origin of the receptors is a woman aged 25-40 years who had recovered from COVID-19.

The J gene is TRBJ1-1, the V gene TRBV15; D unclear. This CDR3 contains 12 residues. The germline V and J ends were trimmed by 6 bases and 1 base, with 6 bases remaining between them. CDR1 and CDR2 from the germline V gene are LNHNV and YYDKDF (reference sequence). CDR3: CATSRGNTEAFF. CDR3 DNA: TGTGCCACCAGTCGGGGGAACACTGAAGCTTTCTTT.

CDR3 sequence: CASSPRQGLSYGYTF. The CDR3 DNA follows: TGTGCCAGTAGTCCTAGACAGGGACTGAGCTATGGCTACACCTTC. This sequence joins TRBV19 and TRBJ1-2; TRBD1 matches 7 bases. The V gene's germline CDR1 is LNHDA and CDR2 SQIVND (reference sequence). The V gene end was trimmed by 5 bases and the J gene end by 4 bases; junction bases not matched to a gene: 10. The CDR3 runs 15 residues.

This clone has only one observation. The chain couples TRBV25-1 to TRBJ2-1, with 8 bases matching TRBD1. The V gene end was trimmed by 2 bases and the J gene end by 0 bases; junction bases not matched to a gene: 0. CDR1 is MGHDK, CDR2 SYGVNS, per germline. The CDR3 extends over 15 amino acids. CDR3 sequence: CASSETGGSYNEQFF. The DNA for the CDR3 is TGTGCCAGCAGTGAAACAGGGGGCTCCTACAATGAGCAGTTCTTC.

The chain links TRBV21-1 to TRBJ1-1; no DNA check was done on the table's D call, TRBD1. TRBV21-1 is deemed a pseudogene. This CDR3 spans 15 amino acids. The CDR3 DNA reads TGTGCCAGCAGCTGGACAGAAAACATGAACACTGAAGCTTTCTTT. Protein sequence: CASSWTENMNTEAFF.

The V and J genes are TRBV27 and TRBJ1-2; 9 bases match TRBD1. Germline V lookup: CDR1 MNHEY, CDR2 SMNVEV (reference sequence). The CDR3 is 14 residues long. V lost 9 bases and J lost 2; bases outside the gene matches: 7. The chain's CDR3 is CASSRTGENYGYTF. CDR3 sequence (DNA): TGTGCCAGTTCTAGGACAGGGGAGAACTATGGCTACACCTTC.

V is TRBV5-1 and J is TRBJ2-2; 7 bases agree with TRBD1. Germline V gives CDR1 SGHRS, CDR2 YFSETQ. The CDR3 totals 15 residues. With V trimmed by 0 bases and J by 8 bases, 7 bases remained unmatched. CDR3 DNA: TGCGCCAGCAGCTTGGACAACAGGGGAACGGGGGAGCTGTTTTTT. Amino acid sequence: CASSLDNRGTGELFF.

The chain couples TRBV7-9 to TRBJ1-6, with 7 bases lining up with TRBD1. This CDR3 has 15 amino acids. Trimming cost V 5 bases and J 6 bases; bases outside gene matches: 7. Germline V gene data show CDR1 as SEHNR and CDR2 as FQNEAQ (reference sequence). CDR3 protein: CASSAPGQPNSPLHF. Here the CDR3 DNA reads TGTGCCAGCAGCGCACCGGGACAGCCTAATTCACCCCTCCACTTT.

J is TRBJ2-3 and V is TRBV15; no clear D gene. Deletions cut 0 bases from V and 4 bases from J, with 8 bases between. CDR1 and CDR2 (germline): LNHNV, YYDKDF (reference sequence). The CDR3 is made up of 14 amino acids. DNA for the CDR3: TGTGCCACCAGCAGAGAACAAGATTCAGATACGCAGTATTTT. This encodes CATSREQDSDTQYF.

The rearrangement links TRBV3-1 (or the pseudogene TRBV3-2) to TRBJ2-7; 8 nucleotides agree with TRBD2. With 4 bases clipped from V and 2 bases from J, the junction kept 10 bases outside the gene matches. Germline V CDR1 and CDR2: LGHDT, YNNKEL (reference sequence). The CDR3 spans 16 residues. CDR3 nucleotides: TGTGCCAGCAGCCGCTGGGGGGTAGCGGGAACCTACGAGCAGTACTTC. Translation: CASSRWGVAGTYEQYF.

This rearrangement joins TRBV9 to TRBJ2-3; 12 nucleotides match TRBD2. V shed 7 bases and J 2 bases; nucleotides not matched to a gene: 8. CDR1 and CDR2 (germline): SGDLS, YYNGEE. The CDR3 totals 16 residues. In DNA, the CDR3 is TGTGCCAGCGCGCGACTAGCGGGGGTCGTCACAGATACGCAGTATTTT. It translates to CASARLAGVVTDTQYF.

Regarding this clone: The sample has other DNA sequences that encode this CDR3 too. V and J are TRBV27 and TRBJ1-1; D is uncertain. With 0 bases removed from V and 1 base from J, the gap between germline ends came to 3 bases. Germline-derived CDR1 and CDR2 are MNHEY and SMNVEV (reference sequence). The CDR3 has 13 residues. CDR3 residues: CASSLSRNTEAFF. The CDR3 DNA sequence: TGTGCCAGCAGTTTATCGAGGAACACTGAAGCTTTCTTT.

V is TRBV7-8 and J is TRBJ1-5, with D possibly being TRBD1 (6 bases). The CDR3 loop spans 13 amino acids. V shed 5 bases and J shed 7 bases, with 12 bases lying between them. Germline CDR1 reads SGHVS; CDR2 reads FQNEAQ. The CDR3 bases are TGTGCCAGCAGCCGGGACATGTTACAGCCCCAGCATTTT. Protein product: CASSRDMLQPQHF.

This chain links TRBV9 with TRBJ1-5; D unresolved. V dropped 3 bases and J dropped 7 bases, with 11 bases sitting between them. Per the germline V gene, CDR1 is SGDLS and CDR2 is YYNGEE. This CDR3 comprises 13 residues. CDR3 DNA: TGTGCCAGCAGCGCCCACACGGAGCAGCCCCAGCATTTT. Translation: CASSAHTEQPQHF.

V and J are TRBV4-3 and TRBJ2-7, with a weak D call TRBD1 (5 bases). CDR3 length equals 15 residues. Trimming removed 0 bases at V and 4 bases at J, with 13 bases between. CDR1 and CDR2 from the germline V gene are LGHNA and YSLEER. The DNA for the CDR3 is TGCGCCAGCAGCCAAGATCGGGCAGGGCCTTACGAGCAGTACTTC. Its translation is CASSQDRAGPYEQYF.

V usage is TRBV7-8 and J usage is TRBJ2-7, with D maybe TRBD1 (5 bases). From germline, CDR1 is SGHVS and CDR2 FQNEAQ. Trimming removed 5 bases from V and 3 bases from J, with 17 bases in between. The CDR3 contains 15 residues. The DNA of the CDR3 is TGTGCCAGCAGCCCCGGACAAACATTATACTACGAGCAGTACTTC. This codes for CASSPGQTLYYEQYF.

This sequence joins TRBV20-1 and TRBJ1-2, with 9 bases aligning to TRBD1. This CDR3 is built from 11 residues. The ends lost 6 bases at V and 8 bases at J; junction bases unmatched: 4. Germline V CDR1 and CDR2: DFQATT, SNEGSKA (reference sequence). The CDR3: CSAEDRGGYTF. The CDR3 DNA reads TGCAGTGCCGAGGACAGGGGAGGCTACACCTTC.

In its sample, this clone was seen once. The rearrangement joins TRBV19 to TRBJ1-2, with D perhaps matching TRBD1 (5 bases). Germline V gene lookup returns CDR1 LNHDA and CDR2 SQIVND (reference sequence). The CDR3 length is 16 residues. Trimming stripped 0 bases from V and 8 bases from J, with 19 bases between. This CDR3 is CASSIDLGRRVEGYTF. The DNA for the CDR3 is TGTGCCAGTAGTATAGATTTGGGGCGTCGGGTAGAAGGCTACACCTTC.

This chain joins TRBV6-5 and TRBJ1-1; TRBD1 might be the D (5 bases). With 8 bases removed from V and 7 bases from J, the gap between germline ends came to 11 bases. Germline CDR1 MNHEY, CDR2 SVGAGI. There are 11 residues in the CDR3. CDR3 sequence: CASLGDIEAFF. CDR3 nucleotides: TGTGCCAGCTTAGGGGATATTGAAGCTTTCTTT.

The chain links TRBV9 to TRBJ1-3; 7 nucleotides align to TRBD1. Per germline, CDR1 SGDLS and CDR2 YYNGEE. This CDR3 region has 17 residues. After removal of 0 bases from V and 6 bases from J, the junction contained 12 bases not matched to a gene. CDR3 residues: CASSVDPTGTLANTIYF. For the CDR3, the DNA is TGTGCCAGCAGCGTAGACCCGACAGGGACCTTAGCAAACACCATATATTTT.

The CDR3 spells CASSYYWISGNTIYF. CDR3 bases: TGCGCCAGCAGCTACTATTGGATCTCTGGAAACACCATATATTTT. The rearrangement links TRBV4-1 to TRBJ1-3; D is ambiguous. Per the germline V gene, CDR1 is MGHRA and CDR2 is YSYEKL. Between the trimmed V and J ends, which lost 5 bases and 0 bases, there was a span of 11 bases. The CDR3 is 15 amino acids.

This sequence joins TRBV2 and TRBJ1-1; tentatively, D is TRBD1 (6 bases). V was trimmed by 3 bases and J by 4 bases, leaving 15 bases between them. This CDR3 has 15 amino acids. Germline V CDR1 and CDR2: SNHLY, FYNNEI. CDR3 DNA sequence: TGTGCCAGCAGTGATTCGAGGGGGTCGAGCACTGAAGCTTTCTTT. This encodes CASSDSRGSSTEAFF.

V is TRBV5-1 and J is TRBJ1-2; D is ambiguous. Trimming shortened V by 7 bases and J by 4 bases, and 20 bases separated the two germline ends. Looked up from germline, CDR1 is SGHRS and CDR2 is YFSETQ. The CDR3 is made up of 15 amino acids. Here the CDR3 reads CASSQNGEGAYGYTF. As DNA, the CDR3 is TGCGCCAGCTCCCAAAACGGGGAGGGCGCCTATGGCTACACCTTC.

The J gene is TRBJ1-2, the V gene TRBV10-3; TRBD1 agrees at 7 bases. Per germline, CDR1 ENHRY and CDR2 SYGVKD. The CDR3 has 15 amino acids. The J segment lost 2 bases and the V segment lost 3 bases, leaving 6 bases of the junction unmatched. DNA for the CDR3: TGTGCCATCAGTGAATCACAGGGGAGGAACTATGGCTACACCTTC. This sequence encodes CAISESQGRNYGYTF.

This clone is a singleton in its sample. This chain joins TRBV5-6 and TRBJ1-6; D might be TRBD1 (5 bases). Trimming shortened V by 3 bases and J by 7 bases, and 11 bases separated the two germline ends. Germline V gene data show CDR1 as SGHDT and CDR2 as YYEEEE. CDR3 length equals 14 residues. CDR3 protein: CASSSDNRNSPLHF. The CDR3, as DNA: TGTGCCAGCAGCTCGGACAATCGGAATTCACCCCTCCACTTT.

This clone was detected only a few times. This CDR3 reads CASSLFGRVGYEQYF. Written as DNA, the CDR3 is TGTGCCAGCAGTTTATTCGGCAGGGTTGGATACGAGCAGTACTTC. The genes are TRBV27 and TRBJ2-7; D may be TRBD1 (5 bases). V shed 1 base and J shed 4 bases, with 14 bases lying between them. In germline, CDR1 is MNHEY, CDR2 SMNVEV (reference sequence). The CDR3 runs to 15 residues.

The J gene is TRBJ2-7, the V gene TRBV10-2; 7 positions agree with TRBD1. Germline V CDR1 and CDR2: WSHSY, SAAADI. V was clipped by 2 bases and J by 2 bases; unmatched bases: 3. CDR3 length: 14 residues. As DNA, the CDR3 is TGCGCCAGCAGTGAGGGGACAGTCACCTACGAGCAGTACTTC. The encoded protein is CASSEGTVTYEQYF.

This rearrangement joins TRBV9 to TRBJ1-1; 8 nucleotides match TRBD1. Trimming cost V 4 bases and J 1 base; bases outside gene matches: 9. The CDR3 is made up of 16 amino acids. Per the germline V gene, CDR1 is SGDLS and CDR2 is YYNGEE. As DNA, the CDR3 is TGTGCCAGCAGCCCTCGGACAGGGACGGGGAACACTGAAGCTTTCTTT. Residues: CASSPRTGTGNTEAFF.